Below, 21 T cell receptor beta chains from the same sample are listed, as sequenced in a study of long-term antiretroviral therapy in people with HIV. The immunoSEQ assay was v3.0, run at survey level. Produced via immunoSEQ multiplex PCR; TCRdb's table is partial and in-frame only. Altogether tens of thousands of clones are present, about 80% being singletons, with the ten largest covering roughly 12%. Here the sequenced sample was unsorted PBMCs, taken 1.1 years before starting antiretroviral therapy. These receptors were obtained from a woman aged 40 to 50 with HIV.

This clone was seen once. J is TRBJ1-4 and V is TRBV5-1, with TRBD1 matching over 11 bases. The CDR3 has 15 residues. The J segment lost 8 bases and the V segment lost 0 bases, leaving 3 bases of the junction unmatched. Germline V gives CDR1 SGHRS, CDR2 YFSETQ. CDR3 in amino acids: CASSLVGTGGEKLFF. The CDR3 region has the DNA TGCGCCAGCAGCTTGGTGGGGACAGGGGGAGAAAAACTGTTTTTT.

The chain is built from TRBV6-1 and TRBJ2-6; 8 bases match TRBD1. Germline V CDR1 and CDR2: MNHNS, SASEGT. CDR3 length: 16 residues. V gave up 4 bases and J gave up 4 bases; unmatched junction bases: 6. For the CDR3, the DNA is TGTGCCAGCAGTGCCCACAGGGGGGCAGGGGCCAACGTCCTGACTTTC. Its translation is CASSAHRGAGANVLTF.

This chain joins TRBV2 and TRBJ1-6, with D tentatively TRBD1 (6 bases). Germline V gene sequence: CDR1 SNHLY, CDR2 FYNNEI. The CDR3 spans 17 residues. Trimming took off 7 bases at V and 1 base at J, with 17 bases between the two ends. The CDR3 coding sequence is TGTGCCAGCACAGGGACGGGGGGCCCGTCCTATAATTCACCCCTCCACTTT. Its protein is CASTGTGGPSYNSPLHF.

In this sample, this clone turned up once. V usage is TRBV25-1 and J usage is TRBJ2-3; unclear D gene. The V and J ends lost 2 bases and 8 bases respectively, with 11 bases between them. CDR3 size: 13 residues. From germline, CDR1 is MGHDK and CDR2 SYGVNS. Written as DNA, the CDR3 is TGTGCCAGCAGTGAAACGGGCTTTGGTACGCAGTATTTT. Its protein is CASSETGFGTQYF.

CDR3 amino acids: CASSVGDYYNEQFF. The CDR3 DNA sequence: TGTGCCAGCAGCGTAGGGGACTACTACAATGAGCAGTTCTTC. V and J are TRBV9 and TRBJ2-1; 7 bases map to TRBD2. From germline, CDR1 is SGDLS and CDR2 YYNGEE. The trim removed 0 bases at V and 3 bases at J, leaving 0 bases unmatched. The CDR3 contains 14 residues.

The rearrangement links TRBV29-1 to TRBJ2-1; TRBD2 agrees at 10 bases. Germline trimming cut 7 bases from V and 2 bases from J; bases unmatched to any gene: 5. Per germline, CDR1 SQVTM and CDR2 ANQGSEA. The CDR3 extends over 14 amino acids. In DNA, the CDR3 is TGCAGCGGTTTACTAGCGGGACCCTACAATGAGCAGTTCTTC. Translating it yields CSGLLAGPYNEQFF.

The rearrangement uses TRBV29-1 and TRBJ2-2, with TRBD2 matching 9 bases. V trimming: 4 bases; J trimming: 5 bases; junction bases outside the gene matches: 2. This CDR3 comprises 13 residues. Germline loops: CDR1 SQVTM, CDR2 ANQGSEA. The CDR3: CSVVLAGTGELFF. In DNA, the CDR3 is TGCAGCGTTGTTCTAGCGGGAACCGGGGAGCTGTTTTTT.

This clone has more than one count but fewer than ten. V usage is TRBV4-2 and J usage is TRBJ1-6; D is unresolved. V was cut by 0 bases and J by 10 bases, with 13 bases left in between. CDR3 size: 15 residues. From germline, CDR1 is LGHNA and CDR2 YNFKEQ. Here the CDR3 DNA reads TGTGCCAGCAGCCAAGATCCGAACACTTCCTCACCCCTCCACTTT. It specifies CASSQDPNTSSPLHF.

A few counts support this clone. The chain links TRBV28 to TRBJ1-5; D possibly corresponds to TRBD1 (5 bases). V shed 6 bases and J shed 1 base, with 19 bases lying between them. The CDR3 runs 17 residues. Germline CDR1 is MDHEN and CDR2 is SYDVKM. CDR3 DNA sequence: TGTGCCAGCAGCCAACCCCCCAGGGTGAGGAGCAATCAGCCCCAGCATTTT. The encoded protein is CASSQPPRVRSNQPQHF. The full variable domain, its missing parts supplied by reference TRBV28 and TRBJ1-5, is DVKVTQSSRYLVKRTGEKVFLECVQDMDHENMFWYRQDPGLGLRLIYFSYDVKMKEKGDIPEGYSVSREKKERFSLILESASTNQTSMYLCASSQPPRVRSNQPQHFGDGTRLSIL.

The gene calls are TRBV2 and TRBJ1-6; 9 bases fit TRBD1. The CDR3 is made up of 14 amino acids. Germline values: CDR1 SNHLY, CDR2 FYNNEI. Trimming removed 6 bases from V and 8 bases from J; junction bases left unmatched: 5. Here the CDR3 reads CASSRQGVDSPLHF. The CDR3 nucleotides read TGTGCCAGCAGCCGACAGGGGGTGGATTCACCCCTCCACTTT.

The chain combines TRBV9 with TRBJ2-7, with TRBD2 as a possible D gene (6 bases). Germline lookup yields CDR1 SGDLS and CDR2 YYNGEE. V lost 4 bases, J lost 2 bases, and 13 bases lay in between. There are 14 residues in the CDR3. In DNA form, the CDR3 reads TGTGCCAGCAGCCTCCGGGACTTGACCTACGAGCAGTACTTC. It is translated as CASSLRDLTYEQYF. The full variable domain, rest sourced from reference TRBV9 and TRBJ2-7, is DSGVTQTPKHLITATGQRVTLRCSPRSGDLSVYWYQQSLDQGLQFLIQYYNGEERAKGNILERFSAQQFPDLHSELNLSSLELGDSALYFCASSLRDLTYEQYFGPGTRLTVT.

V and J are TRBV5-1 and TRBJ2-2; D may be TRBD1 (5 bases). The ends were cut back, 6 bases at V and 4 bases at J, with 13 bases in the middle. This CDR3 spans 14 amino acids. Germline loops: CDR1 SGHRS, CDR2 YFSETQ. CDR3 sequence reads: CASTLGLGTGELFF. The DNA for the CDR3 is TGCGCCAGCACGCTGGGGCTAGGCACCGGGGAGCTGTTTTTT. The complete variable domain, with remaining parts taken from reference TRBV5-1 and TRBJ2-2, reads KAGVTQTPRYLIKTRGQQVTLSCSPISGHRSVSWYQQTPGQGLQFLFEYFSETQRNKGNFPGRFSGRQFSNSRSEMNVSTLELGDSALYLCASTLGLGTGELFFGEGSRLTVL.

V gene TRBV7-8 combines with J gene TRBJ1-4; D not resolved. This CDR3 has 14 amino acids. The V gene lost 1 base and the J gene lost 3 bases, with 6 bases spanning the gap. Germline-derived CDR1 and CDR2 are SGHVS and FQNEAQ. In DNA form, the CDR3 reads TGTGCCAGCAGCTTAGACAGCGCTAATGAAAAACTGTTTTTT. Its translation: CASSLDSANEKLFF.

The V and J genes are TRBV9 and TRBJ1-5; D gene ambiguous. V was pared by 0 bases and J by 2 bases, with 6 bases between. Germline CDR1 and CDR2: SGDLS and YYNGEE. The CDR3 totals 14 residues. For the CDR3, the DNA is TGTGCCAGCAGCGTAGGAGGCCGCAATCAGCCCCAGCATTTT. Translated: CASSVGGRNQPQHF.

The gene calls are TRBV4-2 and TRBJ2-1; D unresolved. The ends were cut back, 6 bases at V and 1 base at J, with 10 bases in the middle. This CDR3 region has 14 residues. Per the germline V gene, CDR1 is LGHNA and CDR2 is YNFKEQ. The CDR3 spells CASRWGSSYNEQFF. In DNA form, the CDR3 reads TGTGCCAGCAGGTGGGGATCATCCTACAATGAGCAGTTCTTC.

The chain joins TRBV9 to TRBJ2-3; D remains unclear. Deletions cut 1 base from V and 0 bases from J, with 9 bases between. CDR1 and CDR2 (germline): SGDLS, YYNGEE. CDR3 length: 15 amino acids. This CDR3 is CASSVYGFSTDTQYF. DNA for the CDR3: TGTGCCAGCAGCGTATACGGGTTCAGCACAGATACGCAGTATTTT.

This sequence joins TRBV19 and TRBJ1-2; D unresolved. The CDR3 runs to 13 residues. Germline values: CDR1 LNHDA, CDR2 SQIVND (reference sequence). V gave up 5 bases and J gave up 0 bases, with 7 bases separating them. In nucleotides, the CDR3 is TGTGCCAGTAGTCCGACAACTAACTATGGCTACACCTTC. It is translated as CASSPTTNYGYTF.

J is TRBJ1-1 and V is TRBV19; no firm D call. CDR1 LNHDA and CDR2 SQIVND come from the germline V gene (reference sequence). The CDR3 loop spans 13 amino acids. The V end lost 1 base, the J end lost 4 bases, and 7 bases lay between the germline ends. The DNA of the CDR3 is TGTGCCAGTAGTATAGGGCAGATCACTGAAGCTTTCTTT. Translated, it gives CASSIGQITEAFF.

The chain links TRBV29-1 to TRBJ2-2; D may match TRBD1 or TRBD2 (6 bases each). CDR3 size: 15 residues. Germline CDR1 is SQVTM and CDR2 is ANQGSEA. V gave up 5 bases and J gave up 0 bases, with 13 bases separating them. For the CDR3, the DNA is TGCAGCGTTCCAGTAAGGGGGGCGAACACCGGGGAGCTGTTTTTT. Translation: CSVPVRGANTGELFF.

Relative to its sample, this clone is medium-sized. The V gene is TRBV23-1, the J gene TRBJ1-3, with D possibly TRBD1 on 6 matching bases. TRBV23-1 falls under the ORF class, with uncertain function. Trimming left V 6 bases short and J 0 bases short, with 18 bases between. The CDR3 runs to 17 residues. The CDR3 DNA follows: TGCGCCAGCAGGGGCAAGGTCTCGACAGGCTCTGGAAACACCATATATTTT. Amino acid sequence: CASRGKVSTGSGNTIYF.

The chain employs TRBV5-1 and TRBJ1-2; D is uncertain. This CDR3 spans 15 amino acids. CDR1 SGHRS and CDR2 YFSETQ come from the germline V gene. The ends were cut back, 0 bases at V and 0 bases at J, with 9 bases in the middle. CDR3 DNA sequence: TGCGCCAGCAGCTTGGAAGGGCTTTCTAACTATGGCTACACCTTC. Translating it yields CASSLEGLSNYGYTF.